This TCR beta chain appears in the sequencing data of a study of blood T cell repertoires in COVID-19. Only in-frame clones appear in the TCRdb table, and some are missing; sequencing was by immunoSEQ multiplex PCR. The data show fewer than 400,000 clones, 85% seen once. The CDR3 extends over 17 amino acids. V lost 2 bases to trimming and J lost 2 bases; unmatched junction nucleotides: 3. Germline V gene sequence: CDR1 WNHNN, CDR2 SYGVQD (reference sequence). The receptor was isolated from a woman aged 25-40 years who had been exposed to COVID-19. V is TRBV10-1 and J is TRBJ2-6, with 10 bases matching TRBD1. Sample: PBMCs or T cells enriched from blood (not recorded which). CDR3 bases: TGCGCCAGCAGTGAGGGGACAGGGGTGGCTGGGGCCAACGTCCTGACTTTC. This codes for CASSEGTGVAGANVLTF.